Presented here are 20 T cell receptor beta chains from one specimen sequenced in a study of identifying expanded T cells in peripheral blood. Produced via immunoSEQ multiplex PCR; TCRdb's table is partial and in-frame only. This sample carries around 94,000 clones, about 85% of them seen once, and the ten largest clones take approximately 4.5%. Input material: blood. These receptors all stem from a person aged 18 to 70 in good health.

The chain recombines TRBV11-2 with TRBJ1-2; 7 nucleotides line up with TRBD1. CDR1 and CDR2 from the germline V gene are SGHAT and FQNNGV. V shed 5 bases, J shed 9 bases, and the junction held 15 bases outside the gene matches. The CDR3 totals 15 residues. The CDR3 region has the DNA TGTGCCAGCAGCGACCCCGGGACAGCCAGATCCCGCTACACCTTC. This translates into CASSDPGTARSRYTF.

The rearrangement uses TRBV19 and TRBJ1-2; D gene unclear. The CDR3 contains 14 residues. The ends were cut back, 7 bases at V and 3 bases at J, with 15 bases in the middle. Per germline, CDR1 LNHDA and CDR2 SQIVND (reference sequence). CDR3 region: CASTPWEGHYGYTF. CDR3 nucleotide sequence: TGTGCCAGTACCCCATGGGAGGGCCACTATGGCTACACCTTC.

V gene TRBV7-2 combines with J gene TRBJ2-5, with 7 positions matching TRBD1. With V trimmed by 1 base and J by 5 bases, 4 bases remained unmatched. CDR1 SGHTA and CDR2 FQGNSA come from the germline V gene. The CDR3 extends over 14 amino acids. CDR3 sequence reads: CASSLETGWETQYF. The CDR3 region has the DNA TGTGCCAGCAGCTTAGAGACAGGGTGGGAGACCCAGTACTTC.

The chain joins TRBV6-5 to TRBJ1-2; a possible D gene is TRBD1 (6 bases). This CDR3 has 12 residues. Germline CDR1 and CDR2: MNHEY and SVGAGI. V was shortened by 6 bases and J by 8 bases, with 13 bases between the two germline ends. CDR3 sequence reads: CASSPRGSGYTF. The CDR3 coding sequence is TGTGCCAGCAGCCCCAGGGGTAGCGGCTACACCTTC.

The chain employs TRBV19 and TRBJ2-1; D remains unclear. Germline V CDR1 and CDR2: LNHDA, SQIVND (reference sequence). V lost 6 bases to trimming and J lost 2 bases, with 5 bases between them. The CDR3 is made up of 12 amino acids. The CDR3 spells CASSPAYNEQFF. DNA of the CDR3: TGTGCCAGTAGCCCGGCCTACAATGAGCAGTTCTTC.

This clone was recorded a few times. This chain's CDR3 is CASRAGTDYEQYF. For the CDR3, the DNA is TGTGCCAGCAGAGCCGGGACGGACTACGAGCAGTACTTC. This chain links TRBV6-1 with TRBJ2-7; D may correspond to TRBD1 or TRBD2 (5 bases each). V shed 6 bases and J shed 3 bases, with 12 bases lying between them. Per germline, CDR1 MNHNS and CDR2 SASEGT. The CDR3 is made up of 13 amino acids.

The chain uses TRBV7-2 and TRBJ1-1; no clear D. With 5 bases removed from V and 7 bases from J, the gap between germline ends came to 8 bases. Germline loops: CDR1 SGHTA, CDR2 FQGNSA. This CDR3 has 11 amino acids. CDR3 DNA: TGTGCCAGCAGCGCCGGGCTTGAAGCTTTCTTT. Encoded protein: CASSAGLEAFF.

This chain joins TRBV13 and TRBJ2-1; D unresolved. The V and J ends lost 4 bases and 3 bases respectively, with 13 bases between them. CDR3 length equals 15 residues. The germline V gene encodes CDR1 PRHDT and CDR2 FYEKMQ (reference sequence). CDR3 loop: CASSYVSNSYNEQFF. The CDR3 DNA is TGTGCCAGCAGCTACGTCAGTAATAGCTACAATGAGCAGTTCTTC.

The chain has TRBV4-3 and TRBJ2-4; TRBD1 might be the D (6 bases). Trimming removed 0 bases at V and 0 bases at J, with 12 bases between. Germline V gene sequence: CDR1 LGHNA, CDR2 YSLEER. The CDR3 has 17 amino acids. This CDR3 is CASSQDLGGLAKNIQYF. The CDR3, as DNA: TGCGCCAGCAGCCAAGATCTAGGGGGTCTAGCCAAAAACATTCAGTACTTC.

The rearrangement joins TRBV19 to TRBJ1-5; D ambiguous. V was cut by 6 bases and J by 5 bases, with 17 bases left in between. This CDR3 has 15 amino acids. Germline-derived CDR1 and CDR2 are LNHDA and SQIVND (reference sequence). The CDR3 is CASRTGNVLDQPQHF. The DNA of the CDR3 is TGTGCCAGTAGGACCGGGAATGTTTTGGATCAGCCCCAGCATTTT.

The V call is TRBV9, the J call TRBJ2-7; D assignment may be TRBD1 or TRBD2 (5 bases each). Trimming removed 3 bases from V and 3 bases from J, with 16 bases in between. This CDR3 spans 15 amino acids. Germline CDR1 and CDR2: SGDLS and YYNGEE. The CDR3 nucleotides read TGTGCCAGCAGCGCATCGTCGAGGGGTGGCTACGAGCAGTACTTC. Translating it yields CASSASSRGGYEQYF.

V usage is TRBV10-2 and J usage is TRBJ1-1, with D possibly TRBD1 on 6 matching bases. CDR3 size: 13 residues. Per the germline V gene, CDR1 is WSHSY and CDR2 is SAAADI. The V gene lost 8 bases and the J gene lost 5 bases, with 15 bases spanning the gap. In DNA, the CDR3 is TGCGCCAGCCTCAGGGGAGAAGGGACTGAAGCTTTCTTT. As protein: CASLRGEGTEAFF.

The V and J genes are TRBV30 and TRBJ1-6, with no clear D. The CDR3 extends over 14 amino acids. Germline CDR1 and CDR2: GTSNPN and SVGIG (reference sequence). V lost 2 bases and J lost 5, with 10 bases in between. CDR3 DNA: TGTGCCTGGAGTCTTGTCTGGGATAATTCACCCCTCCACTTT. Its translation is CAWSLVWDNSPLHF.

The rearrangement joins TRBV29-1 to TRBJ2-1; weak D call: TRBD2 (7 bases). Trimming shortened V by 7 bases and J by 5 bases, and 15 bases separated the two germline ends. Per the germline V gene, CDR1 is SQVTM and CDR2 is ANQGSEA. This CDR3 is built from 13 residues. CDR3 loop: CSGRRGGNNEQFF. The DNA of the CDR3 is TGCAGCGGTCGTAGGGGGGGTAACAATGAGCAGTTCTTC.

This chain uses TRBV7-2 with TRBJ1-1; D ambiguous. Trimming cost V 2 bases and J 4 bases, with 14 bases left between them. In germline, CDR1 is SGHTA, CDR2 FQGNSA. This CDR3 spans 15 amino acids. The CDR3 sequence is CASSLRSAGSTEAFF. The CDR3 coding sequence is TGTGCCAGCAGCTTAAGGTCTGCTGGTAGCACTGAAGCTTTCTTT.

The chain couples TRBV6-5 to TRBJ1-3; 8 bases fit TRBD1. Germline V CDR1 and CDR2: MNHEY, SVGAGI. The CDR3 sequence is 14 residues long. V shed 5 bases, J shed 2 bases, and the junction held 2 bases outside the gene matches. The DNA for the CDR3 is TGTGCCAGCAGTACCAGGGGGCCTGGAAACACCATATATTTT. Protein product: CASSTRGPGNTIYF.

This chain connects TRBV6-1 to TRBJ1-6, with D possibly TRBD1 on 5 matching bases. The germline CDR1 and CDR2 sequences are MNHNS and SASEGT. The CDR3 covers 16 residues. V lost 2 bases to trimming and J lost 7 bases, with 15 bases between them. The chain's CDR3 is CASSEPPGPLNSPLHF. The CDR3, as DNA: TGTGCCAGCAGTGAACCCCCGGGACCACTAAATTCACCCCTCCACTTT.

This clone was recorded once. This sequence joins TRBV5-8 and TRBJ1-2, with a weak D call TRBD1 (5 bases). V dropped 5 bases and J dropped 6 bases, with 11 bases sitting between them. The germline gives CDR1 SGHTS, CDR2 YDEGEE. The CDR3 has 12 amino acids. The CDR3 nucleotides are TGTGCCAGCAGGCCCGACAGCCATGGCTACACCTTC. This codes for CASRPDSHGYTF.

CDR3 protein: CASSGPRKNYGYTF. Here the CDR3 DNA reads TGTGCCAGCAGTGGGCCAAGAAAAAACTATGGCTACACCTTC. V and J are TRBV25-1 and TRBJ1-2, with D unresolved. The CDR3 consists of 14 residues. Germline CDR1 is MGHDK and CDR2 is SYGVNS. V was shortened by 4 bases and J by 2 bases, with 11 bases between the two germline ends.

V gene TRBV2 combines with J gene TRBJ1-1; 9 nucleotides agree with TRBD1. Germline CDR1 and CDR2: SNHLY and FYNNEI. The trim removed 11 bases at V and 7 bases at J, leaving 11 bases unmatched. The CDR3 has 13 residues. The DNA of the CDR3 is TGTGCCGCTCGTGGGACAGGGAAGGTTGAAGCTTTCTTT. Translated, it gives CAARGTGKVEAFF.